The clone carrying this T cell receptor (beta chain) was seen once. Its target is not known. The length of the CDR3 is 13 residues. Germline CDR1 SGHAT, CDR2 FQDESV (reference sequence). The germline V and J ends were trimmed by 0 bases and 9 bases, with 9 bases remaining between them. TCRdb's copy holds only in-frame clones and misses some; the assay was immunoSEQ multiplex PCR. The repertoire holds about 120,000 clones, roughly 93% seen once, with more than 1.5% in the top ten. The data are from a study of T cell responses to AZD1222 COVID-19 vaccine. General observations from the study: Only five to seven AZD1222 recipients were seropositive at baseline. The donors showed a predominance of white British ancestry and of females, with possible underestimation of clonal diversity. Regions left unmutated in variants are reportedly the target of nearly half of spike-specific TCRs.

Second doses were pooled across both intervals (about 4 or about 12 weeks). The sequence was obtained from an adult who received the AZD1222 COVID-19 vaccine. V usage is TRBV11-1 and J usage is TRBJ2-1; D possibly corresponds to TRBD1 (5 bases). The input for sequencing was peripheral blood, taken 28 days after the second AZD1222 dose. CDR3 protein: CASSLAGRGEQFF. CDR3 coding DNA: TGTGCCAGCAGCTTAGCGGGGCGAGGTGAGCAGTTCTTC.